The clone carrying this TCR beta chain was seen more than once but under ten times. No antigen is known for it. The data stem from a study of Ad26.COV2.S vaccination and SARS-CoV-2 variants. Whole-study context: It was the COV1001 Ad26.COV2.S trial arm that included the donor. Ad26.COV2.S given intramuscularly, once or twice 56 days apart. General study results and limits: Reportedly, spike-specific CD8+ and CD4+ T cell responses achieved substantial breadth once vaccination had taken place. For non-spike TCRs, breadth in vaccine recipients resembled that in placebo recipients.

Produced via immunoSEQ multiplex PCR; TCRdb's table is partial and in-frame only. Of about 350,000 clones listed, 86% are singletons. Treatment: around 19 received Ad26.COV2.S at low or high dose, single or two shots; about 5 received placebo; per-sample allocation not given. The study sampled participants on day 63 after the first vaccine or placebo injection. The CDR3 contains 16 residues. Per the germline V gene, CDR1 is LNHDA and CDR2 is SQIVND (reference sequence). Trimming removed 0 bases from V and 2 bases from J, with 11 bases in between. The sequences come from peripheral blood, collected in a trial of Ad26.COV2.S vaccine versus placebo. The sequence came from a person aged 18-65 years who received the Ad26.COV2.S COVID-19 vaccine or a placebo. V gene TRBV19 combines with J gene TRBJ1-5; D remains unclear. CDR3 loop: CASSIDTGLRNQPQHF. The DNA for the CDR3 is TGTGCCAGTAGTATAGATACGGGTTTGCGCAATCAGCCCCAGCATTTT.